This T cell receptor beta chain was retrieved from a study of OX40 agonist ivuxolimab in advanced cancers. J lost 2 bases, V lost 4 bases, and 4 bases had no gene match. Germline CDR1 reads SGHRS; CDR2 reads YFSETQ. This CDR3 has 15 amino acids. TCRdb's table, derived via immunoSEQ multiplex PCR, lists solely in-frame clones and lacks some. Seen here are about 58,000 clones, 79% observed once, and the top ten hold approximately 1%. At baseline, cycle 4 day 1, and cycle 7 day 1, blood was sampled. This clone was seen only a few times. This chain uses TRBV5-1 with TRBJ1-4; TRBD1 matches at 8 bases. The sequencing used CD4+ or CD8+ T cells sorted from blood, collected in a trial of the OX40 agonist ivuxolimab. The receptor was derived from an adult with an advanced solid tumor such as melanoma, head and neck, liver or kidney cancer. CDR3 sequence reads: CASSPRTGTNEKLFF. For the CDR3, the DNA is TGCGCCAGCAGCCCTCGGACAGGGACTAATGAAAAACTGTTTTTT. The entire variable domain, with the rest obtained from reference TRBV5-1 and TRBJ1-4, is as follows: KAGVTQTPRYLIKTRGQQVTLSCSPISGHRSVSWYQQTPGQGLQFLFEYFSETQRNKGNFPGRFSGRQFSNSRSEMNVSTLELGDSALYLCASSPRTGTNEKLFFGSGTQLSVL.